The source of this T cell receptor (beta chain) is a study of CD8 T cells in Susac syndrome. As concerns this clonotype: Its antigen remains unidentified.

An input of roughly 0.5 to 1 ug of RNA was subjected to reverse transcription using random hexamers. A multiplex approach, immunoSEQ multiplex PCR, amplified TCR beta CDR3 across 54 Vbeta and 13 Jbeta. TCRdb processed the immunoSEQ multiplex PCR reads anew with MiXCR; each CDR3 protein has one entry. The top ten clones hold roughly 0.098% of a sample with around 130,000 distinct CDR3 sequences, approximately 94% of them seen once. V was pared by 3 bases and J by 8 bases, with 14 bases of the junction left unmatched. Germline CDR1 SGHRS, CDR2 YFSETQ. The CDR3 runs to 18 residues. Study-wide results and limits: Acknowledgment was made by the study that its TCR sequencing and HLA analysis involved a relatively small number of individuals.

TCR beta sequencing covered blood CD8+ and CD4+ T cells. Through negative isolation, CD4+ and CD8+ T cells were obtained, while TEMRA cells were enriched using FACS. This TCR was sampled from a human donor in good health. The sample consisted of CD4+ T cells from PBMCs. The chain couples TRBV5-1 to TRBJ2-2, with 12 nucleotides matching TRBD2. CDR3 in DNA: TGCGCCAGCAGCTCGACTAGCGGGAGCGAGTATTTGAGTGGGGAGCTGTTTTTT. As protein: CASSSTSGSEYLSGELFF. Full variable domain (rest looked up from reference TRBV5-1 and TRBJ2-2): KAGVTQTPRYLIKTRGQQVTLSCSPISGHRSVSWYQQTPGQGLQFLFEYFSETQRNKGNFPGRFSGRQFSNSRSEMNVSTLELGDSALYLCASSSTSGSEYLSGELFFGEGSRLTVL.